This record concerns one T cell receptor beta chain sequence. Its matching antigen is unknown. This sample was taken from a study of CD8+CD57+ T cells in acquired aplastic anemia. Study overall: Mean DNA quantity obtained from sorted CD4+ and CD8+ cells was about 3.2 ug.

General observations from the study: Under 35 was the count of CD8+ CDR3 sequences that patients shared with controls.

The study profiled TCR beta VDJ and CDR3 using genomic DNA as template. TCRdb reprocessed the reads via MiXCR and lists one record per CDR3 protein. This sample has about 190,000 distinct CDR3 sequences, with roughly 56% found just once. The J segment lost 7 bases and the V segment lost 5 bases, leaving 7 bases of the junction unmatched. The CDR3 sequence is 15 residues long. The V gene's germline CDR1 is SGHAT and CDR2 FQNNGV. This TCR was sampled from a human donor in good health, serving as a control. Sequenced input: sorted CD4+, CD8+, or CD8+CD57+ T cells (not recorded which) from PBMCs. The V gene is TRBV11-2, the J gene TRBJ2-1; 11 nucleotides line up with TRBD1. Written as DNA, the CDR3 is TGTGCCAGCAGCCTGGGACAGGGGGGTTTGAATGAGCAGTTCTTC. Residues: CASSLGQGGLNEQFF.